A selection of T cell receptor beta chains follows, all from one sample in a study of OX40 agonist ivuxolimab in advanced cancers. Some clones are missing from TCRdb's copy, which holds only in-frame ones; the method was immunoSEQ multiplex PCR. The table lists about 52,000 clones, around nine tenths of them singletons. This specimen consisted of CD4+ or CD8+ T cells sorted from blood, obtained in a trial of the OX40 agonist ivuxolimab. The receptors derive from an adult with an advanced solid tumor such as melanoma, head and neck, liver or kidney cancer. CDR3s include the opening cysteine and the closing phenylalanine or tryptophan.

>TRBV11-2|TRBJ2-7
CASSVQVDYEQYF
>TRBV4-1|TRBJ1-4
CASSQDTQSLFF
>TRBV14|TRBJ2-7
CASSLEGHHPNEQYF
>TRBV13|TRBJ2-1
CASSTGQGLPDNEQFF
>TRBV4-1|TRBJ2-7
CASSQGQGEDEQYF
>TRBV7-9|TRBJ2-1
CASCRDRGSEQFF
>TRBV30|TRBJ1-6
CAWSVTAGANSPLHF
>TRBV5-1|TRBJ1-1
CASSPFDASGPRTEAFF
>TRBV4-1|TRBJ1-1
CATRRNTEAFF
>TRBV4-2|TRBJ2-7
CASSQGQAPYEQYF
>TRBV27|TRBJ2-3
CASSLADSTDTQYF
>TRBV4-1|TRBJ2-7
CASSQDLDGAYEQYF
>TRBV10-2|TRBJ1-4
CASSPGPVATNEKLFF
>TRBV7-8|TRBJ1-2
CASSLEDRTANYGYTF
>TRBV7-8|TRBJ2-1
CASSKGVWAGGDLHEQFF
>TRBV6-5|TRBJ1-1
CASRPRWEDTEAFF
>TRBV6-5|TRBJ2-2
CASSYGQANTGELFF
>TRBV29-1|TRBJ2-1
CSVGQDRQKGPSSYNEQFF
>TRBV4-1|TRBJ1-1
CASSQDAGANTEAFF
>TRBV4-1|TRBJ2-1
CASSQEAGGLNNEQFF
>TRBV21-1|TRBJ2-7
CASSKHYEQYF
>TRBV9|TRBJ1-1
CASSVSGVDTEAFF
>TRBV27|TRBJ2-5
CASSSVGVQETQYF
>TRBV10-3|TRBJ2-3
CASSVEGGRTDTQYF
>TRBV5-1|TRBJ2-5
CASSLADGSPKTQYF
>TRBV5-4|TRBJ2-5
CASSRGQGPGETQYF
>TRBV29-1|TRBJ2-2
CSVEAGENTGELFF
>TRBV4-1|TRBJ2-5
CASSQDQFQETQYF
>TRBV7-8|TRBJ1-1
CASSLLTREAFF
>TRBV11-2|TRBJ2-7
CASSGLTSYEQYF
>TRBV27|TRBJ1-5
CASSFLGTGGNQPQHF
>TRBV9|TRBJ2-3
CASSVGTGLSTDTQYF